This T cell receptor beta chain was documented in a study of T cells expressing NK-cell markers. Whole-study context: Most of the eight sequenced donors tested HCMV-seropositive; one tested seronegative.

Following a re-call of the 5' RACE reads, TCRdb has one entry per CDR3 protein and lacks DNA. The listing contains roughly 380,000 distinct CDR3 sequences. The TCR comes from a man aged 18-75 years in good health. Sequences were obtained from blood T cells: a sorted CD56 or NKG2C T cell subset, CD4+ or CD8+ T cells, or bulk PBMC T cells (not recorded which).

CDR3 in amino acids: CASSLTGSGVAKNIQYF. The chain links TRBV5-4 to TRBJ2-4; the D call of TRBD1 rests on TCRdb alone, since no DNA is present to check it. The CDR3 has 17 amino acids. Germline loops: CDR1 SGHNT, CDR2 YYREEE (reference sequence).